This passage covers 11 T cell receptor beta chains from one sample sequenced in a study of OX40 agonist ivuxolimab in advanced cancers. Measured with immunoSEQ multiplex PCR; TCRdb has only the in-frame clones, and not every one. The sample lists about 82,000 clones, roughly 90% seen once, with approximately 2.4% in the top ten. The specimen was CD4+ or CD8+ T cells sorted from blood, collected in a trial of the OX40 agonist ivuxolimab. These receptors were obtained from an adult with an advanced solid tumor such as melanoma, head and neck, liver or kidney cancer.

The rearrangement joins TRBV20-1 to TRBJ2-1; TRBD2 agrees at 9 bases. Trimming removed 3 bases from V and 13 bases from J; junction bases left unmatched: 1. The germline V gene has CDR1 DFQATT and CDR2 SNEGSKA (reference sequence). CDR3 length: 10 amino acids. The CDR3 is CSASGTSQFF. CDR3 nucleotides: TGCAGTGCTAGCGGGACTAGCCAGTTCTTC.

This chain joins TRBV28 and TRBJ1-5, with 9 bases aligning to TRBD1. The J segment lost 4 bases and the V segment lost 6 bases, leaving 7 bases of the junction unmatched. Germline V gene sequence: CDR1 MDHEN, CDR2 SYDVKM. The CDR3 is made up of 15 amino acids. For the CDR3, the DNA is TGTGCCAGCAGCGGGGGACAGGGCGGGAATCAGCCCCAGCATTTT. Translation gives CASSGGQGGNQPQHF.

This rearrangement joins TRBV5-1 to TRBJ2-7; the match to TRBD1 covers 10 bases. This CDR3 has 16 amino acids. V lost 0 bases and J lost 7; bases outside the gene matches: 10. The germline V gene encodes CDR1 SGHRS and CDR2 YFSETQ. The CDR3 DNA reads TGCGCCAGCAGCTTGGGTCACGGGACAGGGGCTCAAGAGCAGTACTTC. This gives the protein CASSLGHGTGAQEQYF.

This clone has a single count. V gene TRBV30 combines with J gene TRBJ2-5, with 10 positions matching TRBD2. CDR1 and CDR2 (germline): GTSNPN, SVGIG (reference sequence). The CDR3 length is 15 residues. The V gene end was trimmed by 1 base and the J gene end by 4 bases; junction bases not matched to a gene: 6. In nucleotides, the CDR3 is TGTGCCTGGAGTGAAACGGGACTAGCGAGAGAGACCCAGTACTTC. Protein product: CAWSETGLARETQYF.

The chain is built from TRBV28 and TRBJ1-5; 8 bases line up with TRBD1. The CDR3 totals 14 residues. Germline-derived CDR1 and CDR2 are MDHEN and SYDVKM. With V trimmed by 5 bases and J by 9 bases, 9 bases remained unmatched. This chain's CDR3 is CASSPRQGSWPQHF. CDR3 DNA sequence: TGTGCCAGCAGTCCTAGACAGGGGTCTTGGCCCCAGCATTTT.

The rearrangement joins TRBV18 to TRBJ2-5; TRBD2 might be the D (5 bases). Germline CDR1 and CDR2: KGHSH and LQKENI. V gave up 6 bases and J gave up 5 bases, with 19 bases separating them. This CDR3 has 15 amino acids. CDR3 residues: CASSTMGSASETQYF. The CDR3 coding sequence is TGTGCCAGCTCCACGATGGGGAGCGCATCGGAGACCCAGTACTTC.

V usage is TRBV7-2 and J usage is TRBJ2-7; 11 positions agree with TRBD2. CDR1 is SGHTA, CDR2 FQGNSA, per germline. The CDR3 totals 16 residues. The V and J ends lost 5 bases and 0 bases, in that order; junction bases with no gene match: 6. The CDR3 bases are TGTGCCAGCAGCCCGCGGACTAGCGGGTTCTCCTACGAGCAGTACTTC. Encoded protein: CASSPRTSGFSYEQYF. The full variable domain, in which reference TRBV7-2 and TRBJ2-7 provide the parts outside the CDR3, is GAGVSQSPSNKVTEKGKDVELRCDPISGHTALYWYRQSLGQGLEFLIYFQGNSAPDKSGLPSDRFSAERTGGSVSTLTIQRTQQEDSAVYLCASSPRTSGFSYEQYFGPGTRLTVT.

The chain uses TRBV18 and TRBJ2-5; the D is unclear. Germline lookup yields CDR1 KGHSH and CDR2 LQKENI. Deletions cut 3 bases from V and 1 base from J, with 0 bases between. The CDR3 consists of 11 residues. The DNA for the CDR3 is TGTGCCAGCTCACCCCAAGAGACCCAGTACTTC. Translation gives CASSPQETQYF.

The chain is built from TRBV7-2 and TRBJ2-1; D not certain. The CDR3 contains 13 residues. Looked up from germline, CDR1 is SGHTA and CDR2 is FQGNSA. The V end was cut by 5 bases, the J end by 7 bases, with 12 bases between. The DNA for the CDR3 is TGTGCCAGCAGCCCTAGAGTGGCTAATGAGCAGTTCTTC. This gives the protein CASSPRVANEQFF.

This clone was seen just once. The chain recombines TRBV5-1 with TRBJ2-3; D remains ambiguous. The CDR3 is 14 residues long. From germline, CDR1 is SGHRS and CDR2 YFSETQ. V was clipped by 0 bases and J by 5 bases, with 10 bases between them. This chain's CDR3 is CASSLGAIGDTQYF. CDR3 bases: TGCGCCAGCAGCTTGGGAGCGATCGGAGATACGCAGTATTTT.

The chain uses TRBV30 and TRBJ2-2, with D possibly being TRBD1 or TRBD2 (5 bases each). This CDR3 spans 14 amino acids. V was clipped by 3 bases and J by 6 bases, with 14 bases between them. Germline V gene lookup returns CDR1 GTSNPN and CDR2 SVGIG (reference sequence). The CDR3 loop reads CAWRRGAVAGELFF. The CDR3 nucleotides read TGTGCCTGGAGGAGAGGGGCGGTCGCCGGGGAGCTGTTTTTT.